This T cell receptor (beta chain) comes out of a study of chemoradiotherapy in HPV16-positive cancers. Over chemoradiotherapy, repertoires were sampled more than once. Study-wide results and caveats: Functional assays defining HPV-specific T cells used only two HPV16-positive patients. Non-HPV-specific T cells did not expand in tumors during treatment, whereas candidate HPV-specific clones and E7-related motifs did.

The V end was cut by 4 bases, the J end by 6 bases, with 10 bases between. The CDR3 is 13 residues long. Germline lookup yields CDR1 SGHTA and CDR2 FQGTGA. Of note for this clone: The target antigen is unknown.

Sequenced by immunoSEQ multiplex PCR; TCRdb stores in-frame clones only, minus some. Of some 34,000 clones detected, more than 85% appear once; the ten largest clones hold 2.1%. The sequence was collected from a human donor with HPV-associated anogenital cancer. This chain joins TRBV7-3 and TRBJ1-5; D is possibly TRBD1 (5 bases). Material: blood, obtained from a patient who underwent chemoradiotherapy. The CDR3 protein is CASSSGLGQPQHF. The DNA for the CDR3 is TGTGCCAGCAGCTCAGGGTTGGGTCAGCCCCAGCATTTT.